This TCR beta chain was obtained from a study of identical twins. Template switching, a step in the protocol, added a universal primer site, and cDNA carried unique molecular identifiers. From the 5' RACE reads, TCRdb called clonotypes with MiXCR, one entry per CDR3 protein. The sample includes 500,000 to 700,000 distinct CDR3 sequences, about 7.6% of them seen just once. V lost 6 bases to trimming and J lost 5 bases, with 17 bases between them. The CDR3 runs to 15 residues. These data also featured in a second study, about yellow fever vaccine responses in identical twins.

The chain is built from TRBV12-3 or TRBV12-4 and TRBJ2-1; the D gene is possibly TRBD1 (7 bases). The sequencing sample was made of PBMCs. The receptor comes from a young woman in good health. The CDR3 protein is CASSHDREANNEQFF. The CDR3 DNA is TGTGCCAGCAGCCACGACAGGGAGGCAAACAATGAGCAGTTCTTC.